These 15 T cell receptor beta chains originate from one sample sequenced in a study of blood T cell repertoires in COVID-19. Sequencing used immunoSEQ multiplex PCR; TCRdb keeps in-frame clones, though not all of them. Found here are roughly 50,000 clones, around 84% of them singletons; the top ten hold roughly 2.7%. The sequencing sample was made of peripheral blood. The receptor set was obtained from a man aged 50 or older with acute or convalescent COVID-19.

The chain employs TRBV4-2 and TRBJ2-2; the D gene is possibly TRBD1 (6 bases). V lost 3 bases and J lost 7, with 12 bases in between. The V gene's germline CDR1 is LGHNA and CDR2 YNFKEQ. This CDR3 has 14 amino acids. This chain's CDR3 is CASSHNREGGELFF. The CDR3 DNA reads as TGTGCCAGCAGCCACAACAGGGAAGGCGGGGAGCTGTTTTTT.

The chain couples TRBV5-4 to TRBJ2-2; 10 bases agree with TRBD2. Germline V gives CDR1 SGHNT, CDR2 YYREEE (reference sequence). After removal of 7 bases from V and 7 bases from J, the junction contained 7 bases not matched to a gene. This CDR3 has 14 amino acids. As DNA, the CDR3 is TGTGCCAGCTGGGTAGCGGGAGGTAACGGGGAGCTGTTTTTT. It yields the protein CASWVAGGNGELFF. The variable domain in full, with the rest retrieved from reference TRBV5-4 and TRBJ2-2, is ETGVTQSPTHLIKTRGQQVTLRCSSQSGHNTVSWYQQALGQGPQFIFQYYREEENGRGNFPPRFSGLQFPNYSSELNVNALELDDSALYLCASWVAGGNGELFFGEGSRLTVL.

The V call is TRBV29-1, the J call TRBJ2-7; TRBD2 agrees at 14 bases. Trimming at V came to 6 bases and at J to 4 bases, leaving 5 bases not matched to a gene. The germline CDR1 and CDR2 sequences are SQVTM and ANQGSEA. CDR3 length: 14 residues. CDR3 sequence: CSVRGLAGEYEQYF. DNA of the CDR3: TGCAGCGTGAGGGGACTAGCGGGAGAATACGAGCAGTACTTC.

The rearrangement uses TRBV28 and TRBJ1-1; perhaps TRBD1 as D (5 bases). Germline V gives CDR1 MDHEN, CDR2 SYDVKM. V was pared by 5 bases and J by 0 bases, with 13 bases between. CDR3 length equals 15 residues. CDR3 sequence reads: CASSKTDRLNTEAFF. The CDR3 nucleotides read TGTGCCAGCAGTAAAACCGACAGATTGAACACTGAAGCTTTCTTT.

The V and J genes are TRBV27 and TRBJ1-5; TRBD1 aligns across 8 bases. CDR3 length: 14 residues. V lost 6 bases and J lost 2; bases outside the gene matches: 3. The germline V gene encodes CDR1 MNHEY and CDR2 SMNVEV (reference sequence). The CDR3 loop reads CASSAGGGNQPQHF. The CDR3 region has the DNA TGTGCCAGCAGCGCAGGGGGCGGCAATCAGCCCCAGCATTTT.

The chain combines TRBV13 with TRBJ1-6; TRBD1 agrees at 7 bases. Per germline, CDR1 PRHDT and CDR2 FYEKMQ (reference sequence). This CDR3 region has 16 residues. V gave up 5 bases and J gave up 6 bases; unmatched junction bases: 10. The CDR3, as DNA: TGTGCCAGCAGCCGTAAGGAGGGGGCCCGTAATTCACCCCTCCACTTT. It translates to CASSRKEGARNSPLHF. Looking up the rest from reference TRBV13 and TRBJ1-6 gives the full variable domain: AAGVIQSPRHLIKEKRETATLKCYPIPRHDTVYWYQQGPGQDPQFLISFYEKMQSDKGSIPDRFSAQQFSDYHSELNMSSLELGDSALYFCASSRKEGARNSPLHFGNGTRLTVT.

This clone appeared once. The chain combines TRBV10-3 with TRBJ2-2, with D perhaps matching TRBD2 (6 bases). Looked up from germline, CDR1 is ENHRY and CDR2 is SYGVKD. Between the trimmed V and J ends, which lost 5 bases and 6 bases, there was a span of 22 bases. CDR3 length: 17 amino acids. The CDR3 is CAISQPPGEVHPGELFF. The CDR3 DNA sequence: TGTGCCATCAGTCAGCCTCCGGGGGAGGTTCACCCCGGGGAGCTGTTTTTT.

This clone was seen a few times. The rearrangement uses TRBV15 and TRBJ2-7; 7 nucleotides match TRBD2. This CDR3 is built from 13 residues. From germline, CDR1 is LNHNV and CDR2 YYDKDF (reference sequence). Germline trimming cut 6 bases from V and 0 bases from J; bases unmatched to any gene: 2. The CDR3 region has the DNA TGTGCCACCAGGGGGAGGGACTCCTACGAGCAGTACTTC. Amino acid sequence: CATRGRDSYEQYF.

Note on this clone: Sequence at one end of the junction differs from germline and may be a read error. This chain links TRBV9 with TRBJ2-5, with 10 positions matching TRBD1. Germline-derived CDR1 and CDR2 are SGDLS and YYNGEE. The CDR3 is 15 residues long. The CDR3 DNA reads TGTGCCAGCACCGTAGGGACAGGGGCCGAAGGGACCCAGTACTTC. Its protein product is CASTVGTGAEGTQYF.

V gene TRBV5-1 combines with J gene TRBJ2-2, with D uncertain. With 2 bases removed from V and 6 bases from J, the gap between germline ends came to 8 bases. The CDR3 covers 13 residues. CDR1 is SGHRS, CDR2 YFSETQ, per germline. The CDR3 DNA sequence: TGCGCCAGCAGCTTACTGAGGCCCGGGGAGCTGTTTTTT. It translates to CASSLLRPGELFF.

V usage is TRBV29-1 and J usage is TRBJ2-7, with D possibly TRBD1 on 5 matching bases. The CDR3 is made up of 15 amino acids. In germline, CDR1 is SQVTM, CDR2 ANQGSEA. Trimming removed 4 bases from V and 1 base from J, with 17 bases in between. The CDR3, as DNA: TGCAGCGTTGGCCAGGGCCCCTGGGCTTCCTACGAGCAGTACTTC. Protein product: CSVGQGPWASYEQYF.

J is TRBJ2-1 and V is TRBV27; 15 nucleotides line up with TRBD2. After removal of 4 bases from V and 1 base from J, the junction contained 5 bases not matched to a gene. The CDR3 consists of 18 residues. Germline V lookup: CDR1 MNHEY, CDR2 SMNVEV (reference sequence). The CDR3, as DNA: TGTGCCAGCAGTTCTGGGACTAGCGGGAGGCGGTCCTACAATGAGCAGTTCTTC. It translates to CASSSGTSGRRSYNEQFF.

J is TRBJ2-1 and V is TRBV21-1; the table's D gene call, TRBD2, was not cross checked with the DNA. TRBV21-1 has pseudogene status. The CDR3 is 19 residues long. CDR3 sequence (DNA): TGTGCCAGCAGCGTCTCAGGGGGGGAACAGCGGGAGAACTGCAATGAGCAGTTCTTC. Translated, it gives CASSVSGGEQRENCNEQFF.

DNA of the CDR3: TGTGCCAGCAGCCAAGATTTGGGCGGGAGCACAGATACGCAGTATTTT. Translating gives CASSQDLGGSTDTQYF. The V and J genes are TRBV14 and TRBJ2-3, with D perhaps matching TRBD2 (5 bases). Germline-derived CDR1 and CDR2 are SGHDN and FVKESK. V gave up 0 bases and J gave up 0 bases, with 10 bases separating them. The CDR3 runs to 16 residues.

The chain links TRBV7-3 to TRBJ2-6, with TRBD1 as a possible D gene (6 bases). V was pared by 4 bases and J by 2 bases, with 12 bases between. The CDR3 is 16 residues long. From germline, CDR1 is SGHTA and CDR2 FQGTGA. Here the CDR3 DNA reads TGTGCCAGCAGCTCACCACAGGGTGCTGGGGCCAACGTCCTGACTTTC. It codes for CASSSPQGAGANVLTF.